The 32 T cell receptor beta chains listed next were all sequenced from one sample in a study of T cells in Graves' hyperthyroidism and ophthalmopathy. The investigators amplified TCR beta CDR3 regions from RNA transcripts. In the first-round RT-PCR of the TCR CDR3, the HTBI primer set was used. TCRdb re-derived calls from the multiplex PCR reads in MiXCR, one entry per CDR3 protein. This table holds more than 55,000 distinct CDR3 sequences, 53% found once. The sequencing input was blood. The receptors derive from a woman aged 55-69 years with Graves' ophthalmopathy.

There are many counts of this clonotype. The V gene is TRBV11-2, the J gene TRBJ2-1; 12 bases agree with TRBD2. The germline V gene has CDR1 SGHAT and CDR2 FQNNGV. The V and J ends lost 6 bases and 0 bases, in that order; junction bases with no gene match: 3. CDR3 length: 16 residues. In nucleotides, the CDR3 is TGTGCCAGCAGTCTGACTAGCGGGAGCTCCTACAATGAGCAGTTCTTC. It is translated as CASSLTSGSSYNEQFF.

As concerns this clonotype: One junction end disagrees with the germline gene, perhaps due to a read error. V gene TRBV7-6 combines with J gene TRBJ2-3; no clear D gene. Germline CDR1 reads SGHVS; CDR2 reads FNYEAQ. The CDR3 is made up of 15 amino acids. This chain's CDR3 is CPSSFNGMITDTQYF. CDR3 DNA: TGTCCCAGCAGCTTTAACGGCATGATCACAGATACGCAGTATTTT.

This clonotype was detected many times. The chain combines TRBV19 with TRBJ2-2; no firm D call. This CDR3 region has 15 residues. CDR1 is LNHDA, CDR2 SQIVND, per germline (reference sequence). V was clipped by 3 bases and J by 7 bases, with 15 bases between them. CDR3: CASSIVRRLSGELFF. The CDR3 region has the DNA TGTGCCAGTAGTATCGTCAGGCGGTTGAGCGGGGAGCTGTTTTTT. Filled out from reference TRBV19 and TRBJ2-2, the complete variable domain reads DGGITQSPKYLFRKEGQNVTLSCEQNLNHDAMYWYRQDPGQGLRLIYYSQIVNDFQKGDIAEGYSVSREKKESFPLTVTSAQKNPTAFYLCASSIVRRLSGELFFGEGSRLTVL.

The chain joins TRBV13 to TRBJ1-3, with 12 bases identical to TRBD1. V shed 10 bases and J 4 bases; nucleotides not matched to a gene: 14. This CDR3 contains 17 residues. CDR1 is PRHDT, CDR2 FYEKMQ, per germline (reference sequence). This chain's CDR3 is CATQERGQGARGNTIYF. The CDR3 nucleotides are TGTGCCACCCAAGAGCGGGGACAGGGGGCGAGGGGAAACACCATATATTTT.

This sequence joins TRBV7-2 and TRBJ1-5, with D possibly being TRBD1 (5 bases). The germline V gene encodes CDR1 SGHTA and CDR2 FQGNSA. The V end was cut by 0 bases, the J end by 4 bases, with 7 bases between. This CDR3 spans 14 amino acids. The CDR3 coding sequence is TGTGCCAGCAGCTTAGCGAGACAGAATCAGCCCCAGCATTTT. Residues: CASSLARQNQPQHF.

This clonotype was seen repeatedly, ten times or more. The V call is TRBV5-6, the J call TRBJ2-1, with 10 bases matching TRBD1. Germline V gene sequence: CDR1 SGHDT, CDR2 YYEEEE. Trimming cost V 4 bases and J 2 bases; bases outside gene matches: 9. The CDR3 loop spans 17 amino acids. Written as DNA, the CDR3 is TGTGCCAGCAGCCTGAGAACCGGGACAGGGGCCTACAATGAGCAGTTCTTC. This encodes CASSLRTGTGAYNEQFF.

The CDR3 coding sequence is TGCAGTGCGGGGGGCAAAGGTGGGAACACTGAAGCTTTCTTT. This codes for CSAGGKGGNTEAFF. The chain employs TRBV20-1 and TRBJ1-1, with a tentative D call TRBD1 (6 bases). CDR1 is DFQATT and CDR2 is SNEGSKA in the germline V gene (reference sequence). The ends were cut back, 6 bases at V and 1 base at J, with 15 bases in the middle. CDR3 length equals 14 residues.

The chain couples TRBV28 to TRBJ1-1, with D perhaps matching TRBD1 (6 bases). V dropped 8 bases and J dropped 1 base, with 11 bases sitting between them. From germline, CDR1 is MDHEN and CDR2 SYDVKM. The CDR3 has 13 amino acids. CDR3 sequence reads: CASLGGANTEAFF. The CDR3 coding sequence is TGTGCCAGCCTTGGGGGGGCGAACACTGAAGCTTTCTTT.

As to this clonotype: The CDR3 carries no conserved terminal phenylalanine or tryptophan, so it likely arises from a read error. CDR3 in amino acids: CACSLRGEASTQYV. CDR3 in DNA: TGTGCCTGCAGCTTACGAGGGGAGGCTTCTACGCAGTATGTT. J is TRBJ2-3 and V is TRBV13; perhaps TRBD2 as D (6 bases). Germline loops: CDR1 PRHDT, CDR2 FYEKMQ (reference sequence). This CDR3 has 14 amino acids.

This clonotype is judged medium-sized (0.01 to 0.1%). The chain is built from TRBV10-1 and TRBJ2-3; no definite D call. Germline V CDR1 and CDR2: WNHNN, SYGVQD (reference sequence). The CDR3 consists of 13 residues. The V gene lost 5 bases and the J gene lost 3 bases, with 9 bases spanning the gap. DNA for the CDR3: TGCGCCAGCAGTTTCGATCCGACAGATACGCAGTATTTT. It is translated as CASSFDPTDTQYF.

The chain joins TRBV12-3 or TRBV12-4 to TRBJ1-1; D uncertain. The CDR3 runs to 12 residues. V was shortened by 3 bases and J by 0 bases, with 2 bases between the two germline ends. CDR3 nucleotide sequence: TGTGCCAGCAGTTTGTTGAACACTGAAGCTTTCTTT. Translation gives CASSLLNTEAFF.

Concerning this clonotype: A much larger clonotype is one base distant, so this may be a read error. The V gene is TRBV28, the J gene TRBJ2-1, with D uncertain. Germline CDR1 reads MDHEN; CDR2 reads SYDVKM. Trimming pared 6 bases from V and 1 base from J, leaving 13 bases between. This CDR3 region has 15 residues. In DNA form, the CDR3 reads TGTGCCAGCAGGCCAGCGAGAGGATCCTACAATGAGCAGTTCTTC. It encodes CASRPARGSYNEQFF.

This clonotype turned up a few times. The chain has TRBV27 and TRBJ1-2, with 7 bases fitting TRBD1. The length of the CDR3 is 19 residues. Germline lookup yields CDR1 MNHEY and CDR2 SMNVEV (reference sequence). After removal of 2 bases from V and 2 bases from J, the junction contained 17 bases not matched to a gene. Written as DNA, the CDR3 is TGTGCCAGCAGTTTAACCTTCTTAGAGAACAGGGGACCGAACTATGGCTACACCTTC. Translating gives CASSLTFLENRGPNYGYTF.

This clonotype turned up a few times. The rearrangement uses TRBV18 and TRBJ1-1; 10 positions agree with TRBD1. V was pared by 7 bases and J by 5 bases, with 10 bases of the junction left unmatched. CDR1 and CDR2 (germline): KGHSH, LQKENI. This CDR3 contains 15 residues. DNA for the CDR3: TGTGCCAGCTGGACACCGGGACAGGGGCCAACTGAAGCTTTCTTT. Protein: CASWTPGQGPTEAFF.

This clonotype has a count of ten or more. The CDR3 DNA reads TGCAGTGCTAGAGATCGTTGGCGGGAATCCTACAATGAGCAGTTCTTC. It specifies CSARDRWRESYNEQFF. The chain employs TRBV20-1 and TRBJ2-1; tentatively, D is TRBD2 (6 bases). Trimming cost V 0 bases and J 1 base, with 13 bases left between them. The CDR3 consists of 16 residues. Germline values: CDR1 DFQATT, CDR2 SNEGSKA (reference sequence).

The DNA for the CDR3 is TGTGCCAGCAGTACTCCTCTAGCGGGGGGATATAACTATGGCTACACCTTC. Its protein product is CASSTPLAGGYNYGYTF. This chain connects TRBV12-3 or TRBV12-4 to TRBJ1-2; D perhaps matches TRBD1 (5 bases). CDR3 length: 17 residues. Trimming removed 5 bases from V and 1 base from J, with 20 bases in between.

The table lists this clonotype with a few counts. CDR3 DNA sequence: TGTGCCAGCAGGACTAGCGGGGGGGCCTACGAGCAGTACTTC. Protein: CASRTSGGAYEQYF. V usage is TRBV7-2 and J usage is TRBJ2-7, with 14 bases lining up with TRBD2. CDR1 and CDR2 from the germline V gene are SGHTA and FQGNSA. Germline trimming cut 6 bases from V and 2 bases from J; bases unmatched to any gene: 0. CDR3 length equals 14 residues. The full variable domain, with the rest looked up from reference TRBV7-2 and TRBJ2-7, is GAGVSQSPSNKVTEKGKDVELRCDPISGHTALYWYRQSLGQGLEFLIYFQGNSAPDKSGLPSDRFSAERTGGSVSTLTIQRTQQEDSAVYLCASRTSGGAYEQYFGPGTRLTVT.

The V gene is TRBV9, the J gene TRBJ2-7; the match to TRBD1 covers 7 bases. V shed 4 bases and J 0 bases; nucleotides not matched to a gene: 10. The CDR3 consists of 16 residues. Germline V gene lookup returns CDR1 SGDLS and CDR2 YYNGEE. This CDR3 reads CASSLTETGLSYEQYF. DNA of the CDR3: TGTGCCAGCAGCCTGACCGAGACAGGGCTCTCCTACGAGCAGTACTTC.

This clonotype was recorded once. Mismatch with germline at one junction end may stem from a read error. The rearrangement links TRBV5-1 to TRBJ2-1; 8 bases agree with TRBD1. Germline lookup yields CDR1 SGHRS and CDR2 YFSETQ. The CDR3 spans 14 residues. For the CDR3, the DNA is TGCGCCGGCAGCGCCTTGACAGGGGAGAATGAGCGGTTCTTC. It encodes CAGSALTGENERFF.

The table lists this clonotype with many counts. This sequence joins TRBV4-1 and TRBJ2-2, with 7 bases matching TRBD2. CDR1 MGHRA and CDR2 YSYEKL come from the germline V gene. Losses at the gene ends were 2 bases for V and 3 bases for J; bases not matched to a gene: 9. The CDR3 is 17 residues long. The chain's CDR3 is CASSQPAGTTHTGELFF. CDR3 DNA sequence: TGCGCCAGCAGCCAACCTGCCGGGACTACCCACACCGGGGAGCTGTTTTTT.

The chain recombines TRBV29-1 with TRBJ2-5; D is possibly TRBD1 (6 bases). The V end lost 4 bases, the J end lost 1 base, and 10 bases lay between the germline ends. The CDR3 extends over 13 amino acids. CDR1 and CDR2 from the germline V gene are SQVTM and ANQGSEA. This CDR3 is CSVATGTQETQYF. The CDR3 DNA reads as TGCAGCGTTGCCACAGGGACCCAAGAGACCCAGTACTTC.

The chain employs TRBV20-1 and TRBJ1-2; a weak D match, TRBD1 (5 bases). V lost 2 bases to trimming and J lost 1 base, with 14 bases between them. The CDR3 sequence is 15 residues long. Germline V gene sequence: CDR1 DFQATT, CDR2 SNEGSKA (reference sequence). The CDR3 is CSARLGRESNYGYTF. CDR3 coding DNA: TGCAGTGCTAGATTGGGCAGGGAAAGTAACTATGGCTACACCTTC.

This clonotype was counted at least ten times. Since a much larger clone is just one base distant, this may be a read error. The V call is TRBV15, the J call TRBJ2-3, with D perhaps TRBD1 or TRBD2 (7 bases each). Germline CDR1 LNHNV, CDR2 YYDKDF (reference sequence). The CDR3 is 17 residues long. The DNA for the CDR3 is TGTGTCACCAGCAGAGGGGGAGGGGGCTCTAGCACAGATACGCAGTATTTT. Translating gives CVTSRGGGGSSTDTQYF.

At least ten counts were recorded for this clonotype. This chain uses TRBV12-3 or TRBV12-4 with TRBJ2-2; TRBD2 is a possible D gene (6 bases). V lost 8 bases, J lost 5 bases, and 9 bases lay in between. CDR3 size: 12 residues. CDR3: CASPGGTGELFF. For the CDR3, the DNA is TGTGCCAGCCCCGGGGGTACCGGGGAGCTGTTTTTT.

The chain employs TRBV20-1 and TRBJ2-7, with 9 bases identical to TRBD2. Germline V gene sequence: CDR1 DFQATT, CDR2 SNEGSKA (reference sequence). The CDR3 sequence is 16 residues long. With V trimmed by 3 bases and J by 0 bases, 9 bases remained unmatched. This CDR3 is CSASGLAGKPSYEQYF. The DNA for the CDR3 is TGCAGTGCTAGTGGTCTAGCGGGAAAGCCCTCCTACGAGCAGTACTTC.

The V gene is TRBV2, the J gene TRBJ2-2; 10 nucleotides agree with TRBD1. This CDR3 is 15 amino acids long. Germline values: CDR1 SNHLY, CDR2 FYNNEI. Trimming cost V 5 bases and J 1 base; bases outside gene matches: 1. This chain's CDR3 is CASSRDRGNTGELFF. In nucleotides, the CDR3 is TGTGCCAGCAGTCGGGACAGGGGGAACACCGGGGAGCTGTTTTTT.

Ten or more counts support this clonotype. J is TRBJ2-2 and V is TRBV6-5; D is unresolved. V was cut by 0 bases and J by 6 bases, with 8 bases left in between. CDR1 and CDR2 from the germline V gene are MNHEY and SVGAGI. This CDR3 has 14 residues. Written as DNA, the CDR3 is TGTGCCAGCAGTTACTCTCTAGTCTCCGGGGAGCTGTTTTTT. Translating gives CASSYSLVSGELFF.

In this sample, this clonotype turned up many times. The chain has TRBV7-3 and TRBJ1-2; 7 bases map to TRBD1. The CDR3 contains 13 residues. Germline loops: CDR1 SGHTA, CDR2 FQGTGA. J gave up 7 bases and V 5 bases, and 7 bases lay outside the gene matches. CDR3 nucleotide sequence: TGTGCCAGCAGCCTGACAGGGAGCGGTGGCTACACCTTC. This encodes CASSLTGSGGYTF.

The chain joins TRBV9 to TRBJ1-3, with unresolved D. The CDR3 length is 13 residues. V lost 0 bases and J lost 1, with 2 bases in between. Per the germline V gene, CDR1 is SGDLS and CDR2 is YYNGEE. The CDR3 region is CASSVASGNTIYF. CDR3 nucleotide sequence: TGTGCCAGCAGCGTAGCTTCTGGAAACACCATATATTTT.

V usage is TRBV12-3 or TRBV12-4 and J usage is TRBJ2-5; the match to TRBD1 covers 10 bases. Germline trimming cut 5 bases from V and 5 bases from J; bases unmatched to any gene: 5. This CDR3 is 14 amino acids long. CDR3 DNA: TGTGCCAGCAGTCGAGACAGGGGGCAGGAGACCCAGTACTTC. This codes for CASSRDRGQETQYF.

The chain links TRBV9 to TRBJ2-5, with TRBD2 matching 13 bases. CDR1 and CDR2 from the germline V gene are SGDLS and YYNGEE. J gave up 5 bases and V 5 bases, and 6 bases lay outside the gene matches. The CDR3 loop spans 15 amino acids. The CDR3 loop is CASSPGLAGEETQYF. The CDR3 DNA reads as TGTGCCAGCAGTCCCGGACTAGCGGGAGAGGAGACCCAGTACTTC.

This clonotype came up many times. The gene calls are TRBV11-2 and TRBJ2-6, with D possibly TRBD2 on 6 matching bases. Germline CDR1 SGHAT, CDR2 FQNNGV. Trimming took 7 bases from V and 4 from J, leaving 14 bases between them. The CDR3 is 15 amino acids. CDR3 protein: CASTVSGYGANVLTF. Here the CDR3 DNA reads TGTGCCAGCACCGTCAGCGGGTACGGGGCCAACGTCCTGACTTTC.